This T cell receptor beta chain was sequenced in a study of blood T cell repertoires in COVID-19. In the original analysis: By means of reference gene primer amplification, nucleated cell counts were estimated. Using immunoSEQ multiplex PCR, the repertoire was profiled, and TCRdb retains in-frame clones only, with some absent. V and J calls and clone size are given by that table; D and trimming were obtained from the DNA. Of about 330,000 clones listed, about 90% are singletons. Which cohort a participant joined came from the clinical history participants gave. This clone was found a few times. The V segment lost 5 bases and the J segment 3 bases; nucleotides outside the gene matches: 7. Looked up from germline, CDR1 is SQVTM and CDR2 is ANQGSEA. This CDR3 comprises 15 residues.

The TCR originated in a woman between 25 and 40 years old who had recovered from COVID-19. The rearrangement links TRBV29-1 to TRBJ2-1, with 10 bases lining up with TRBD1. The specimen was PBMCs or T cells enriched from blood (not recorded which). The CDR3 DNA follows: TGCAGCGTTCCCTTGGGGACAGGGGACTACAATGAGCAGTTCTTC. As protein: CSVPLGTGDYNEQFF.